This T cell receptor beta chain was recorded in a study of cytomegalovirus exposure and HLA in healthy donors. Background on the study: Falling in the Caucasian-associated ancestry cluster were 81% of approximately 410 genotyped donors. Study-level points and caveats: Sequencing depth across donors, presence/absence analyses assumed, was roughly uniform. In a later analysis, more than 15,000 TCR beta sequences were associated with HLA alleles at 0.05 false discovery rate.

Germline V gene data show CDR1 as LNHNV and CDR2 as YYDKDF (reference sequence). The V gene end was trimmed by 0 bases and the J gene end by 7 bases; junction bases not matched to a gene: 14. This CDR3 is 18 amino acids long. PCR used 60 Vbeta primers and 13 Jbeta primers. The assay was immunoSEQ multiplex PCR, and TCRdb's table has in-frame clones only and misses some. The table has more than 140,000 clones, 64% seen once. This clone was seen only once. The antigen remains undetermined. The TCR sequence derives from a woman under 40 in good health and CMV-seropositive. V usage is TRBV15 and J usage is TRBJ2-3, with 9 bases fitting TRBD2. The sequencing input was PBMCs. The CDR3 DNA follows: TGTGCCACCAGCAGAGAACTATTTGCGCGGGGGGGCCGGAATACGCAGTATTTT. This codes for CATSRELFARGGRNTQYF.